This T cell receptor (beta chain) was sequenced in a study of shared clonotypes between healthy human individuals. V shed 5 bases and J 2 bases; nucleotides not matched to a gene: 8. This CDR3 comprises 16 residues. In germline, CDR1 is SGHVS, CDR2 FQNEAQ. Clones were read by immunoSEQ multiplex PCR, and TCRdb kept only the in-frame ones, dropping some. The sample carries approximately 2,000,000 clones, just under 95% recorded once. The sequencing input was naive CD4+ T cells from PBMCs. The sample's subset: CD45RA+ positively selected. The sequence derives from a man in his late teens or twenties in good health. Some clones in this sample may be carry-over from other donors' samples. The chain links TRBV7-8 to TRBJ2-7, with 11 bases identical to TRBD2. The CDR3 coding sequence is TGTGCCAGCAGCGCGGGGACTAGCGGAGTAACCTACGAGCAGTACTTC. Its translation is CASSAGTSGVTYEQYF.